A single sample gave rise to the 10 T cell receptor beta chains below, sequenced in a study of blood T cell repertoires in COVID-19. Clones were sequenced by immunoSEQ multiplex PCR, and TCRdb holds only the in-frame ones, with some missing. The repertoire has about 190,000 clones, roughly nine tenths of them found once; the top ten carry 1.1%. Sequenced input: peripheral blood. Receptors originate from a man aged 30 to 45 with acute or convalescent COVID-19.

The rearrangement links TRBV12-5 to TRBJ1-2; D is perhaps TRBD1 (5 bases). Germline loops: CDR1 LGHNT, CDR2 FRNRAP. V was shortened by 2 bases and J by 6 bases, with 16 bases between the two germline ends. CDR3 length: 15 amino acids. This chain's CDR3 is CASGLPPQAGDGYTF. Written as DNA, the CDR3 is TGTGCTAGTGGTTTGCCCCCACAGGCAGGAGATGGCTACACCTTC.

This CDR3 reads CASGDRPYSANEKLFF. CDR3 in DNA: TGTGCCAGTGGGGACAGACCTTACTCCGCTAATGAAAAACTGTTTTTT. The rearrangement joins TRBV19 to TRBJ1-4; 7 bases are shared with TRBD1. Per the germline V gene, CDR1 is LNHDA and CDR2 is SQIVND (reference sequence). The length of the CDR3 is 16 residues. V lost 8 bases, J lost 3 bases, and 12 bases stayed unmatched.

V is TRBV30 and J is TRBJ2-3, with 8 bases that match TRBD2. The CDR3 loop spans 15 amino acids. CDR1 GTSNPN and CDR2 SVGIG come from the germline V gene (reference sequence). Trimming cost V 0 bases and J 1 base; bases outside gene matches: 3. The CDR3 sequence: CAWSVRRGGTDTQYF. As DNA, the CDR3 is TGTGCCTGGAGTGTGAGGCGGGGGGGCACAGATACGCAGTATTTT.

V gene TRBV5-1 combines with J gene TRBJ2-5, with a tentative D call TRBD1 (6 bases). V lost 0 bases and J lost 2, with 11 bases in between. Looked up from germline, CDR1 is SGHRS and CDR2 is YFSETQ. This CDR3 comprises 15 residues. The CDR3 loop reads CASSLGGPDQETQYF. CDR3 DNA: TGCGCCAGCAGCTTGGGGGGGCCAGATCAAGAGACCCAGTACTTC.

The rearrangement links TRBV5-6 to TRBJ1-5; no definite D call. The CDR3 extends over 14 amino acids. The V gene's germline CDR1 is SGHDT and CDR2 YYEEEE. V was pared by 0 bases and J by 5 bases, with 9 bases between. DNA of the CDR3: TGTGCCAGCAGCTTGGGCTCTCCGGATCAGCCCCAGCATTTT. Protein product: CASSLGSPDQPQHF.

The chain carries TRBV5-5 and TRBJ1-4; perhaps TRBD1 as D (5 bases). The V gene lost 0 bases and the J gene lost 2 bases, with 8 bases spanning the gap. The germline V gene encodes CDR1 SGHKS and CDR2 YYEKEE (reference sequence). The CDR3 is made up of 15 amino acids. CDR3 protein: CASSLGGTTNEKLFF. CDR3 DNA sequence: TGTGCCAGCAGCTTGGGGGGCACGACTAATGAAAAACTGTTTTTT.

The V and J genes are TRBV3-1 (or the pseudogene TRBV3-2) and TRBJ2-1, with 11 bases identical to TRBD2. The ends lost 6 bases at V and 8 bases at J; junction bases unmatched: 15. Germline CDR1 LGHDT, CDR2 YNNKEL (reference sequence). The CDR3 extends over 17 amino acids. The chain's CDR3 is CASRDTRGGTSGYEQFF. The CDR3 nucleotides read TGTGCCAGCAGAGACACTAGGGGAGGGACTAGCGGATATGAGCAGTTCTTC.

The genes are TRBV4-1 and TRBJ2-4; TRBD1 is a possible D gene (6 bases). CDR3 length: 17 amino acids. Per germline, CDR1 MGHRA and CDR2 YSYEKL. Trimming stripped 2 bases from V and 0 bases from J, with 14 bases between. The CDR3 loop reads CASSQPGASSAKNIQYF. The CDR3 DNA reads as TGCGCCAGCAGCCAACCAGGGGCCTCTTCAGCCAAAAACATTCAGTACTTC.

This chain uses TRBV28 with TRBJ2-1; 12 bases match TRBD2. Germline V CDR1 and CDR2: MDHEN, SYDVKM. The J segment lost 4 bases and the V segment lost 6 bases, leaving 4 bases of the junction unmatched. The CDR3 has 15 residues. CDR3 loop: CASRPLAGGYNEQFF. The CDR3 DNA is TGTGCCAGCAGACCACTAGCGGGGGGTTACAATGAGCAGTTCTTC.

This clone was seen only a few times. Other nucleotide sequences from this sample produce the same CDR3. J is TRBJ1-6 and V is TRBV18, with 9 positions matching TRBD1. Germline V gene data show CDR1 as KGHSH and CDR2 as LQKENI. Trimming at V came to 6 bases and at J to 6 bases, leaving 3 bases not matched to a gene. The CDR3 runs 14 residues. Here the CDR3 DNA reads TGTGCCAGCTCGCCGGGACAGGGTAATTCACCCCTCCACTTT. Protein: CASSPGQGNSPLHF.